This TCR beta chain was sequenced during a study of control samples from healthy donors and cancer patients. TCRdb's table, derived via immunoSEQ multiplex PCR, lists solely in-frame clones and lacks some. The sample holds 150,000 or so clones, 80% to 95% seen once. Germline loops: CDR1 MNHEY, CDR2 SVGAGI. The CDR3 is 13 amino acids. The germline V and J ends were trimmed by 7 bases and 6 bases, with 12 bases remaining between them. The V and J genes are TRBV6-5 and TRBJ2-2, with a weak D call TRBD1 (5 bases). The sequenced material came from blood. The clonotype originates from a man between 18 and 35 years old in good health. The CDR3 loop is CASKRGQAGELFF. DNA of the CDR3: TGTGCCAGCAAAAGGGGTCAGGCCGGGGAGCTGTTTTTT.